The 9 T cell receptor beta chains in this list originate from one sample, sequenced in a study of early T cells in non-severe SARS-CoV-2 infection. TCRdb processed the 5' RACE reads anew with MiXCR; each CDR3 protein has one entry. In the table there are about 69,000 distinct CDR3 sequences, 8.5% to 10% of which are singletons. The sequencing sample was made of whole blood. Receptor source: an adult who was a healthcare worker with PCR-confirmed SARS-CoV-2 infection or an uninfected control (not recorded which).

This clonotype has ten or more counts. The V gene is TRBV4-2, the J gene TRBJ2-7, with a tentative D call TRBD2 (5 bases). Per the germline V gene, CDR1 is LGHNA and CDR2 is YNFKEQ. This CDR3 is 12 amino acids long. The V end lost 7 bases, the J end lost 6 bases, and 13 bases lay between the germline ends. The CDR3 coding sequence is TGTGCCAGCAAAGACCCGGCGGGCGAGCAGTACTTC. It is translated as CASKDPAGEQYF.

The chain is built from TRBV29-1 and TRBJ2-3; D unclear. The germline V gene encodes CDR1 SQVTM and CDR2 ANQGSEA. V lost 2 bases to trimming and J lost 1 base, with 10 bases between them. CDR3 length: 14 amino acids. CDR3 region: CSVELRLRTDTQYF. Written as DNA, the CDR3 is TGCAGCGTTGAACTGAGACTTCGCACAGATACGCAGTATTTT.

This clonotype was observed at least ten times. The CDR3: CASSQDLKGISLPGELFF. As DNA, the CDR3 is TGCGCCAGCAGCCAAGATCTTAAGGGAATATCCCTCCCCGGGGAGCTGTTTTTT. The chain links TRBV4-1 to TRBJ2-2; D unclear. Germline CDR1 reads MGHRA; CDR2 reads YSYEKL. Between the trimmed V and J ends, which lost 0 bases and 6 bases, there was a span of 20 bases. The CDR3 totals 18 residues.

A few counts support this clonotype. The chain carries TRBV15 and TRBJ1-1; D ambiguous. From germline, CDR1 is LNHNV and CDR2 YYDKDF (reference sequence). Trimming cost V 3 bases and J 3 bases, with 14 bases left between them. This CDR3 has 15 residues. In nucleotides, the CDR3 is TGTGCCACCAGCAGTCTGGACGGCATTTACACTGAAGCTTTCTTT. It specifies CATSSLDGIYTEAFF.

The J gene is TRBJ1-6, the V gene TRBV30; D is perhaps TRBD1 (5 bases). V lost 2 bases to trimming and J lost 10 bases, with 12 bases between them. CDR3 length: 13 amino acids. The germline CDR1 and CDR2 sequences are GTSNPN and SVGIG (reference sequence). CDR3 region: CAWSSRASSPLHF. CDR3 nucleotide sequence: TGTGCCTGGAGTAGCAGGGCATCCTCACCCCTCCACTTT.

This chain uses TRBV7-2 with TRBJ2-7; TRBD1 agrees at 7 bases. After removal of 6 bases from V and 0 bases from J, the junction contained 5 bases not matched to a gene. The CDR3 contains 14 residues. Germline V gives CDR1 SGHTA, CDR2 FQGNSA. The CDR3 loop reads CASSRQGSSYEQYF. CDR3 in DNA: TGTGCCAGCAGTCGACAGGGCAGCTCCTACGAGCAGTACTTC.

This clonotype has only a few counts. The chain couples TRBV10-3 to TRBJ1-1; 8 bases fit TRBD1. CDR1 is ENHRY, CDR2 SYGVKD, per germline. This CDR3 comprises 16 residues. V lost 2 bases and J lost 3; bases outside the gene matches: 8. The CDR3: CAISERGVDRDTEAFF. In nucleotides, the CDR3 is TGTGCCATCAGTGAGCGGGGGGTGGACAGGGACACTGAAGCTTTCTTT.

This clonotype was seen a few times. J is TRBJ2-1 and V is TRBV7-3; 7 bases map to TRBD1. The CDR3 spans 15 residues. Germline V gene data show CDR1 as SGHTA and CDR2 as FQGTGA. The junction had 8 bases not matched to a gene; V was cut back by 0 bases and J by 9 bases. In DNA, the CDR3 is TGTGCCAGCAGCTTAACCTGGGGCGCAGGGGGTGAGCAGTTCTTC. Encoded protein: CASSLTWGAGGEQFF.

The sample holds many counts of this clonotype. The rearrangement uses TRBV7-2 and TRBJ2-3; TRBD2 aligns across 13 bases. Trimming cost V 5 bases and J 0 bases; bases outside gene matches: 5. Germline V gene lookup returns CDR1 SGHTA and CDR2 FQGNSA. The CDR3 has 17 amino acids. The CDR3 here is CASSPRTSGSSTDTQYF. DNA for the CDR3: TGTGCCAGCAGCCCTAGGACTAGCGGGAGCAGCACAGATACGCAGTATTTT.